Here is one T cell receptor beta chain with its context. The record originates from a study of T cell changes during pregnancy in multiple sclerosis. Germline V lookup: CDR1 SNHLY, CDR2 FYNNEI. The CDR3 totals 14 residues. V gave up 7 bases and J gave up 0 bases; unmatched junction bases: 3. Here immunoSEQ multiplex PCR was the method, and the copy in TCRdb shows in-frame clones only, minus some. The data hold approximately 29,000 clones, with roughly nine tenths observed a single time. The sequences come from CD4+ T cells from peripheral blood mononuclear cells, collected in the second trimester of pregnancy. The V gene is TRBV2, the J gene TRBJ2-3; 8 bases align to TRBD2. The origin of this receptor is a female donor with multiple sclerosis, enrolled in a pregnancy study. CDR3 DNA sequence: TGTGCCAGCAACGCGGGGGGTAGCACAGATACGCAGTATTTT. This encodes CASNAGGSTDTQYF.